These 22 T cell receptor beta chains came from one sample sequenced in a study of blood T cell repertoires in COVID-19. Assay: immunoSEQ multiplex PCR; the TCRdb copy retains only in-frame clones and omits some. The sample has around 62,000 clones, about 90% seen once; the top ten hold 1.4%. What was sequenced was peripheral blood. These receptors came from a man aged 55 to 70 with acute or convalescent COVID-19.

The CDR3 sequence is CAENGGAYNSPLHF. In nucleotides, the CDR3 is TGTGCCGAAAACGGGGGAGCCTATAATTCACCCCTCCACTTT. This chain joins TRBV28 and TRBJ1-6; TRBD1 might be the D (5 bases). Germline V gives CDR1 MDHEN, CDR2 SYDVKM. There are 14 residues in the CDR3. V lost 11 bases and J 2 bases, leaving 13 bases between the germline ends.

CDR3 sequence (DNA): TGTGCCAGCAGTGGGAACAGGGGAGATACGCAGTATTTT. It specifies CASSGNRGDTQYF. The rearrangement links TRBV6-4 to TRBJ2-3, with 7 bases fitting TRBD1. The length of the CDR3 is 13 residues. CDR1 and CDR2 from the germline V gene are MRHNA and SNTAGT. The ends lost 4 bases at V and 5 bases at J; junction bases unmatched: 3.

The chain links TRBV6-5 to TRBJ1-1, with 7 nucleotides matching TRBD1. Germline CDR1 is MNHEY and CDR2 is SVGAGI. V lost 7 bases and J lost 4; bases outside the gene matches: 9. The CDR3 sequence is 14 residues long. CDR3 protein: CASIRTGGITEAFF. DNA of the CDR3: TGTGCCAGCATCAGGACAGGAGGTATCACTGAAGCTTTCTTT.

The chain links TRBV7-2 to TRBJ1-5, with D unresolved. CDR1 is SGHTA and CDR2 is FQGNSA in the germline V gene. CDR3 length equals 15 residues. With 6 bases removed from V and 0 bases from J, the gap between germline ends came to 12 bases. CDR3 sequence reads: CASRATVYSNQPQHF. The CDR3, as DNA: TGTGCCAGCAGGGCTACAGTTTATAGCAATCAGCCCCAGCATTTT.

This CDR3 is CASSLVLDTGELFF. The DNA for the CDR3 is TGCGCCAGCAGCTTGGTGCTAGACACCGGGGAGCTGTTTTTT. This chain joins TRBV5-1 and TRBJ2-2; D is uncertain. Looked up from germline, CDR1 is SGHRS and CDR2 is YFSETQ. This CDR3 is built from 14 residues. V was trimmed by 0 bases and J by 3 bases, leaving 6 bases between them.

The chain couples TRBV4-3 to TRBJ2-1; D is perhaps TRBD2 (6 bases). The CDR3 is made up of 15 amino acids. Germline CDR1 LGHNA, CDR2 YSLEER. V lost 0 bases, J lost 1 base, and 7 bases lay in between. For the CDR3, the DNA is TGCGCCAGCAGCCAAGATGGGACTTCCTACAATGAGCAGTTCTTC. Amino acids: CASSQDGTSYNEQFF.

The chain is built from TRBV25-1 and TRBJ1-1, with TRBD1 matching over 8 bases. The CDR3 consists of 13 residues. In germline, CDR1 is MGHDK, CDR2 SYGVNS. The V gene end was trimmed by 6 bases and the J gene end by 1 base; junction bases not matched to a gene: 1. The CDR3 is CASRDRENTEAFF. The CDR3 DNA sequence: TGTGCCAGCAGGGACAGGGAGAACACTGAAGCTTTCTTT.

The CDR3 sequence: CASSLAGGQGNQPQHF. CDR3 DNA: TGTGCCAGCAGCTTAGCTGGCGGGCAGGGCAATCAGCCCCAGCATTTT. The rearrangement joins TRBV7-6 to TRBJ1-5; D call uncertain. Trimming took 0 bases from V and 2 from J, leaving 11 bases between them. Germline CDR1 is SGHVS and CDR2 is FNYEAQ. The CDR3 loop spans 16 amino acids.

The chain combines TRBV9 with TRBJ2-1; no reliable D call. Trimming took 4 bases from V and 0 from J, leaving 11 bases between them. The CDR3 sequence is 15 residues long. Germline V CDR1 and CDR2: SGDLS, YYNGEE. The CDR3 sequence is CASSPSATSYNEQFF. The CDR3 coding sequence is TGTGCCAGCAGCCCCAGCGCTACCTCCTACAATGAGCAGTTCTTC.

CDR3 amino acids: CASSVEAGRTYEQYF. In nucleotides, the CDR3 is TGTGCCAGCAGCGTAGAAGCAGGGAGGACCTACGAGCAGTACTTC. This chain connects TRBV9 to TRBJ2-7; a weak D match, TRBD2 (6 bases). V was trimmed by 0 bases and J by 2 bases, leaving 12 bases between them. CDR3 length: 15 amino acids. In germline, CDR1 is SGDLS, CDR2 YYNGEE. Drawing the rest from reference TRBV9 and TRBJ2-7, the complete variable domain is DSGVTQTPKHLITATGQRVTLRCSPRSGDLSVYWYQQSLDQGLQFLIQYYNGEERAKGNILERFSAQQFPDLHSELNLSSLELGDSALYFCASSVEAGRTYEQYFGPGTRLTVT.

The CDR3 DNA sequence: TGTGCCAGCCACGACAGGGGGATGAACACTGAAGCTTTCTTT. Its translation is CASHDRGMNTEAFF. The chain couples TRBV19 to TRBJ1-1, with TRBD1 matching over 9 bases. The CDR3 runs 14 residues. The V gene end was trimmed by 9 bases and the J gene end by 0 bases; junction bases not matched to a gene: 5. Germline V CDR1 and CDR2: LNHDA, SQIVND (reference sequence).

The V and J genes are TRBV6-5 and TRBJ1-5; D is uncertain. V was shortened by 4 bases and J by 6 bases, with 7 bases between the two germline ends. In germline, CDR1 is MNHEY, CDR2 SVGAGI. There are 12 residues in the CDR3. The chain's CDR3 is CASSLLVQPQHF. CDR3 nucleotides: TGTGCCAGCAGTTTACTGGTTCAGCCCCAGCATTTT.

The V gene is TRBV30, the J gene TRBJ1-1, with 9 bases that match TRBD1. The CDR3 loop spans 13 amino acids. With 5 bases clipped from V and 6 bases from J, the junction kept 7 bases outside the gene matches. From germline, CDR1 is GTSNPN and CDR2 SVGIG (reference sequence). The CDR3 region is CAWGQGPSAEAFF. Here the CDR3 DNA reads TGTGCCTGGGGACAGGGGCCGAGCGCTGAAGCTTTCTTT.

V usage is TRBV7-2 and J usage is TRBJ1-1; 10 bases align to TRBD1. Germline trimming cut 1 base from V and 3 bases from J; bases unmatched to any gene: 2. Germline V gene lookup returns CDR1 SGHTA and CDR2 FQGNSA. There are 15 residues in the CDR3. CDR3 protein: CASSLVGQGYTEAFF. CDR3 sequence (DNA): TGTGCCAGCAGCTTAGTGGGACAGGGGTACACTGAAGCTTTCTTT.

This clone has just one count. The V gene is TRBV5-6, the J gene TRBJ2-7; D may be TRBD1 (5 bases). Germline-derived CDR1 and CDR2 are SGHDT and YYEEEE. This CDR3 is 16 amino acids long. V dropped 2 bases and J dropped 4 bases, with 19 bases sitting between them. The CDR3 DNA is TGTGCCAGCAGCTTTTATATCGAACAGGAAATTTACGAGCAGTACTTC. This codes for CASSFYIEQEIYEQYF.

V is TRBV30 and J is TRBJ1-4, with a weak D call TRBD1 (5 bases). From germline, CDR1 is GTSNPN and CDR2 SVGIG (reference sequence). With 0 bases removed from V and 8 bases from J, the gap between germline ends came to 10 bases. This CDR3 has 13 residues. CDR3 coding DNA: TGTGCCTGGAGTGTACCCAGGGAAGAAAAACTGTTTTTT. Encoded protein: CAWSVPREEKLFF. The full variable domain, in which reference TRBV30 and TRBJ1-4 provide the parts outside the CDR3, is SQTIHQWPATLVQPVGSPLSLECTVEGTSNPNLYWYRQAAGRGLQLLFYSVGIGQISSEVPQNLSASRPQDRQFILSSKKLLLSDSGFYLCAWSVPREEKLFFGSGTQLSVL.

V gene TRBV11-2 combines with J gene TRBJ2-3; 9 bases are a match to TRBD1. The germline gives CDR1 SGHAT, CDR2 FQNNGV. The CDR3 runs to 17 residues. The V gene end was trimmed by 0 bases and the J gene end by 8 bases; junction bases not matched to a gene: 12. For the CDR3, the DNA is TGTGCCAGCAGCTTAGATCCGGGACAGGGTGTGTCGGCTACGCAGTATTTT. Its translation: CASSLDPGQGVSATQYF.

The rearrangement uses TRBV24-1 and TRBJ2-3, with D perhaps matching TRBD2 (6 bases). The CDR3 spans 13 residues. Germline assignment: CDR1 KGHDR and CDR2 SFDVKD. The V end was cut by 7 bases, the J end by 4 bases, with 11 bases between. CDR3 in amino acids: CATRGGPADTQYF. As DNA, the CDR3 is TGTGCCACCAGAGGAGGGCCCGCAGATACGCAGTATTTT.

The chain uses TRBV6-5 and TRBJ1-1; 7 bases align to TRBD1. V shed 6 bases and J 2 bases; nucleotides not matched to a gene: 6. The CDR3 spans 14 residues. Per germline, CDR1 MNHEY and CDR2 SVGAGI. This CDR3 is CASRKGQRNTEAFF. CDR3 nucleotides: TGTGCCAGCAGGAAGGGACAGCGAAACACTGAAGCTTTCTTT.

The chain recombines TRBV7-2 with TRBJ2-2, with D possibly being TRBD1 (5 bases). This CDR3 is built from 12 residues. V lost 5 bases and J lost 9, with 10 bases in between. Germline values: CDR1 SGHTA, CDR2 FQGNSA. CDR3 protein: CASSTDRRELFF. In DNA, the CDR3 is TGTGCCAGCAGCACCGACAGACGGGAGCTGTTTTTT.

This clone was detected only a few times. This chain links TRBV3-1 (or the pseudogene TRBV3-2) with TRBJ1-4, with 8 bases aligning to TRBD1. V lost 4 bases, J lost 3 bases, and 7 bases stayed unmatched. Germline CDR1 reads LGHDT; CDR2 reads YNNKEL (reference sequence). This CDR3 region has 16 residues. CDR3 DNA sequence: TGTGCCAGCAGCCTACCTCGACAGGGGCCTAATGAAAAACTGTTTTTT. This translates into CASSLPRQGPNEKLFF.

This clone has only one observation. CDR3 amino acids: CASSTGLAGGWETQYF. The CDR3 bases are TGCGCCAGCAGCACGGGACTAGCGGGAGGCTGGGAGACCCAGTACTTC. The genes are TRBV4-3 and TRBJ2-5; 15 bases are a match to TRBD2. With V trimmed by 5 bases and J by 5 bases, 6 bases remained unmatched. In germline, CDR1 is LGHNA, CDR2 YSLEER. CDR3 length equals 16 residues.